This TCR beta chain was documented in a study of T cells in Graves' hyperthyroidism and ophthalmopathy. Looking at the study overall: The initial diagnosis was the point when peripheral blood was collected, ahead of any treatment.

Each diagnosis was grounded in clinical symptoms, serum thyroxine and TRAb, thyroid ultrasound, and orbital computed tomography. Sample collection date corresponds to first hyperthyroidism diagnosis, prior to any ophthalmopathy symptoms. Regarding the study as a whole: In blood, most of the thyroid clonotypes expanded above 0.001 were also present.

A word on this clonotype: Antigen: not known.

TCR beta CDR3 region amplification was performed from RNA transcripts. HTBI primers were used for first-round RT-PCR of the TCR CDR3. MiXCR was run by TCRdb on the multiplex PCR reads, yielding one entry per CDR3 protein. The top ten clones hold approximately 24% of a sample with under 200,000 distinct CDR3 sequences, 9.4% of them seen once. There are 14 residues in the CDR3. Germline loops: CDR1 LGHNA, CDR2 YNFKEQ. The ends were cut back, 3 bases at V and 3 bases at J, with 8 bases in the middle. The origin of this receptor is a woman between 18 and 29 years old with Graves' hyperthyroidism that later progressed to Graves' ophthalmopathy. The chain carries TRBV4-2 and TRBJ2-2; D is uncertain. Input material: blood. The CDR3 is CASSQKTDTGELFF. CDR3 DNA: TGTGCCAGCAGCCAGAAAACAGACACCGGGGAGCTGTTTTTT.